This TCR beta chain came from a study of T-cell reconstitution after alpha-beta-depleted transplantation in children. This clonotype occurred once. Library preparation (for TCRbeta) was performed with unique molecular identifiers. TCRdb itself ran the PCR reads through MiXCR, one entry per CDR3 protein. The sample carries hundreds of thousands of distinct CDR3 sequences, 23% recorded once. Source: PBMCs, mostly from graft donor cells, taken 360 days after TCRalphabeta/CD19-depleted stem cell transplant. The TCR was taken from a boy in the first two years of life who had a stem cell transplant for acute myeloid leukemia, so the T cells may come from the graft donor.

The CDR3 reads CSANPGDHTGELFF. CDR3 DNA: TGCAGTGCGAACCCGGGGGACCACACCGGGGAGCTGTTTTTT. The chain has TRBV20-1 and TRBJ2-2, with D possibly matching TRBD2 (6 bases). CDR3 length: 14 residues. The V end lost 6 bases, the J end lost 3 bases, and 14 bases lay between the germline ends. CDR1 is DFQATT and CDR2 is SNEGSKA in the germline V gene (reference sequence).